Reported below is one TCR beta chain. Its antigen is unknown. The sample is drawn from a study of monozygotic twins with inflammatory bowel disease (dated by TCRdb to about 2019). For the study in its entirety: The complete study included 30 or so monozygotic twin pairs: 19 IBD-discordant Danish pairs and nine German pairs, of which four were IBD-concordant and five were IBD-discordant. Each individual had, on average, about 151 000 unique TCRalpha sequences and 181 000 unique TCRbeta sequences available for analysis. Disease-associated traits were sought mainly through comparisons between IBD patients and their genetically identical healthy co-twins within discordant pairs.

From the germline V gene, CDR1 is SGHRS and CDR2 is YFSETQ. From cysteine to phenylalanine, the CDR3 is 14 amino acids long. No DNA accompanies this entry. Overall study outcomes, separate from this receptor: A decrease in TCRbeta repertoire diversity, as measured by inverse Simpson index, was observed in IBD patients compared with their healthy co-twins. The results gave no support for a single strong signal or clonotype linked to IBD. The analysis was unable to tell apart different T cell subtypes. Differing immunosuppressive treatments among patients may have added background noise and inter-individual variability to the repertoires. Fewer clonotypes were shared with other individuals by IBD patients than by healthy twins, most markedly in patients showing signs of disease activity. Repertoire similarity did not differ between concordant and discordant twins, possibly due to limited statistical power.

Library preparation employed 5' RACE. The input for every TCR library was approximately 3,500 ng of total RNA. For each sample, cDNA was synthesized in eight separate reactions using SMARTScribe reverse transcriptase. During cDNA synthesis, template switching was used to introduce unique molecular identifiers that contained a 6-nucleotide sample barcode. Two nested PCRs of about 16 and 10 cycles amplified the TCRalpha and TCRbeta cDNA, and bead purification followed each PCR. Before amplification, the cDNA was treated with uracil DNA-glycosylase and purified using the QIAquick PCR purification kit. The second PCR added Illumina TruSeq-compatible adapters along with sample-specific barcodes. TapeStation and Qubit were used to check library quality and concentration, and roughly 4.6 ng of each library was pooled. Pooled libraries were sequenced on an Illumina HiSeq2500 single-index Rapid Run with 2 x 100 bp reads and custom sequencing primers. The study's own analysis went as follows. UMI-based consensus assembly with MiGEC version 1.2.6 was used to correct PCR and sequencing errors. MiXCR version 2.1.1 handled V(D)J alignment, clonotype assembly and CDR3 extraction. Gene usage, clonotype sharing and MAIT/NKT TCR abundance were normalised by analysing the top 1000, 10 000 and 20 000 clonotypes per sample. After downsampling to 27 000 UMIs, diversity was calculated as the inverse Simpson index using the vegan R package. Paired Mann-Whitney U tests were applied to discordant twin pairs, with Benjamini-Hochberg correction for multiple testing. Based on TCRdb reprocessing of the reads, there is one entry per CDR3 protein sequence, and DNA is missing. The V and J calls come from TCRdb's annotation, not from the publication. The sample table on file contains approximately 400,000 distinct CDR3 sequences. The leading ten clones occupy approximately 2.4% of the sample.

From each donor, a roughly 2.5 ml peripheral blood sample was drawn into PAXgene tubes and stored at -80 degrees C. Without any T cell sorting, total RNA was extracted from whole blood using the PAXgene blood miRNA kit on an automated QIAcube. Peripheral blood from monozygotic twin pairs concordant or discordant for inflammatory bowel disease was subjected to deep TCRalpha and TCRbeta repertoire profiling with unique molecular barcoding. Smoking habits were recorded for all twin pairs, with individuals classified as current, former or never smokers. This TCR derives from a human donor with ulcerative colitis or Crohn's disease, or a healthy co-twin of an affected twin (not recorded which). The chain joins TRBV5-1 to TRBJ2-7; the D gene TCRdb calls, TRBD1, cannot be checked with no DNA. Sequencing was done on a sample of blood. CDR3 loop: CASSLLGGSYEQYF.